This T cell receptor beta chain was captured in a study of shared clonotypes between healthy human individuals. This CDR3 is 15 amino acids long. Germline lookup yields CDR1 SGDLS and CDR2 YYNGEE. V lost 4 bases and J lost 4; bases outside the gene matches: 7. Naive-designated CD8 cells lacked CD45RO, were positively enriched for CCR7, and omitted terminally differentiated effector memory CD45RA+ cells. TCRdb keeps only in-frame clones here, not all; method: immunoSEQ multiplex PCR. The table shows approximately 1.9 million clones, with over 85% occurring only once. The source is a man aged 18 to 35 in good health. Some clones in this sample may be carry-over from other donors' samples. Source material: naive CD8+ T cells from PBMCs. The chain combines TRBV9 with TRBJ2-2; TRBD2 aligns across 7 bases. The CDR3 reads CASSSGTTGTGELFF. The DNA of the CDR3 is TGTGCCAGCAGCAGTGGGACTACGGGCACCGGGGAGCTGTTTTTT.